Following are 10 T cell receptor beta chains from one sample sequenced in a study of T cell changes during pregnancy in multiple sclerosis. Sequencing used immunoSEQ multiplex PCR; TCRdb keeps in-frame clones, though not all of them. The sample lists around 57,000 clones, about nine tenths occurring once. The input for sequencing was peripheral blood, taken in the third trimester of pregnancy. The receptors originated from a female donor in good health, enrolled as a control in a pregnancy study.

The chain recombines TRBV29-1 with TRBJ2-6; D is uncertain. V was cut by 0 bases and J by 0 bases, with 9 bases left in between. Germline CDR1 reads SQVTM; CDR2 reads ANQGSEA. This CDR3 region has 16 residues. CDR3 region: CSVEDYGNSGANVLTF. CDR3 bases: TGCAGCGTTGAAGATTACGGTAACTCTGGGGCCAACGTCCTGACTTTC.

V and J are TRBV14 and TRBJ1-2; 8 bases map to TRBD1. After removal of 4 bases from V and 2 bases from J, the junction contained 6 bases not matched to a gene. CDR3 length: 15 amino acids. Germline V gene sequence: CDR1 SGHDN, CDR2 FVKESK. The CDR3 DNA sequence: TGTGCCAGCAGCCGAGCGGGACAGGCAAACTATGGCTACACCTTC. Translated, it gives CASSRAGQANYGYTF.

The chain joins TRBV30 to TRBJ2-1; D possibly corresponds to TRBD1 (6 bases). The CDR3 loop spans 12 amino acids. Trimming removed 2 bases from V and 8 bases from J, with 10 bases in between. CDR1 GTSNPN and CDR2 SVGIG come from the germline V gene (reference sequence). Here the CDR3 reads CAWSTGLDEQFF. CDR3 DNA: TGTGCCTGGAGTACAGGGTTGGATGAGCAGTTCTTC. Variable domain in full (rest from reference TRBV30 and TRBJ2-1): SQTIHQWPATLVQPVGSPLSLECTVEGTSNPNLYWYRQAAGRGLQLLFYSVGIGQISSEVPQNLSASRPQDRQFILSSKKLLLSDSGFYLCAWSTGLDEQFFGPGTRLTVL.

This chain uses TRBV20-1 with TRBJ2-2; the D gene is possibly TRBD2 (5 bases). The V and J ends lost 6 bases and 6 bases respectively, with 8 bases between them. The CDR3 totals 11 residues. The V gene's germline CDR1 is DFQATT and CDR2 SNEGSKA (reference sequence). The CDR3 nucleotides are TGCAGTGCAGAGAGGGCCGGGGAGCTGTTTTTT. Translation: CSAERAGELFF.

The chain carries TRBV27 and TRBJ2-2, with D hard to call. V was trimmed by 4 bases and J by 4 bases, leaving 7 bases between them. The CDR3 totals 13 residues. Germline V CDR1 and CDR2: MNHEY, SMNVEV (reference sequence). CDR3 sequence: CASSSTFTGELFF. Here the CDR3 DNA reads TGTGCCAGCAGTTCGACTTTCACCGGGGAGCTGTTTTTT.

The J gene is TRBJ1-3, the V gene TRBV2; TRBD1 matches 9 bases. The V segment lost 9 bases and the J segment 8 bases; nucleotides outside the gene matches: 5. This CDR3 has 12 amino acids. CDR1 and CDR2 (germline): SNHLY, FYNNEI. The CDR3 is CASTGGADTIYF. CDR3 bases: TGTGCCAGTACAGGGGGCGCAGACACCATATATTTT.

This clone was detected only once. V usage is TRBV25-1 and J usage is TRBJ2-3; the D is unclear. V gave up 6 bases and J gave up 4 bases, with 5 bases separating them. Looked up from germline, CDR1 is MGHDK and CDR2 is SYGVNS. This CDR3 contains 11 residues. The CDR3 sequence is CASRSSDTQYF. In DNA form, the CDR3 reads TGTGCCAGCAGGTCCTCAGATACGCAGTATTTT. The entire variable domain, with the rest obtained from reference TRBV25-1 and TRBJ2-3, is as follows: EADIYQTPRYLVIGTGKKITLECSQTMGHDKMYWYQQDPGMELHLIHYSYGVNSTEKGDLSSESTVSRIRTEHFPLTLESARPSHTSQYLCASRSSDTQYFGPGTRLTVL.

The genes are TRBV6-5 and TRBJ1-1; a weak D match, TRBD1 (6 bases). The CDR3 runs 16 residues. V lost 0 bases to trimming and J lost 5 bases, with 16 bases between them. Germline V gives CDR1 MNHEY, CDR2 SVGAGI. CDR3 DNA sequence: TGTGCCAGCAGTTACTCGGGGGGCGAGGGAGGGACTGAAGCTTTCTTT. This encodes CASSYSGGEGGTEAFF.

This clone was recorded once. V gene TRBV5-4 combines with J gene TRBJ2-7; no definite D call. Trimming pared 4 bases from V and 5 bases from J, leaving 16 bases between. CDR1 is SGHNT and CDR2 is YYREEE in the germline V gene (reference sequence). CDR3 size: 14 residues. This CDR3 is CASSASGVLHEQYF. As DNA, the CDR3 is TGTGCCAGCAGCGCATCCGGTGTCCTACACGAGCAGTACTTC.

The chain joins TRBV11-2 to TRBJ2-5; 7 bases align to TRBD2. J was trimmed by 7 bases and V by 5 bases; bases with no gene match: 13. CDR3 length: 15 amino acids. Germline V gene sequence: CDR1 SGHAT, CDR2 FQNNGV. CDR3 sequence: CASSLAVQTRATQYF. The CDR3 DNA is TGTGCCAGCAGCCTAGCGGTCCAAACCAGGGCGACCCAGTACTTC. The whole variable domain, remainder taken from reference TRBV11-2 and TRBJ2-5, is EAGVAQSPRYKIIEKRQSVAFWCNPISGHATLYWYQQILGQGPKLLIQFQNNGVVDDSQLPKDRFSAERLKGVDSTLKIQPAKLEDSAVYLCASSLAVQTRATQYFGPGTRLLVL.